Below, 2 T cell receptor delta chains from the same sample are listed, as sequenced in a study of γδ T cells in repeated Plasmodium falciparum infection. Vgamma9/Vdelta2+ and Vdelta2-negative gammadelta T cells were flow-sorted from PBMC for bulk sequencing. TCRdb redid clone calling on the multiplex PCR reads using CATT. The table has some 100,000 delta-chain clones, almost 1.5% seen once. The sequencing input was gamma-delta T cells from blood. The receptor source for this set is a pool of human donors (malaria-infected and uninfected, not separated).

A few counts support this clone. A far more abundant clone sits one base away, making this likely a read error. The same CDR3 also results from other DNA sequences found in this sample. The chain combines TRDV1 with TRDJ1; D is unclear. TCRdb offers no J gene call, so here the DNA was matched to germline to obtain one. Germline CDR1 is TSWWSYY and CDR2 is QGS. Trimming pared 1 base from V and 0 bases from J, leaving 27 bases between. This CDR3 comprises 21 residues. CDR3 sequence reads: CALGEPSLRFDKSSYTDKLIF. The CDR3 DNA sequence: TGTGCTCTTGGGGAACCCAGTCTTAGGTTTGATAAAAGCTCGTACACCGATAAACTCATCTTT.

This clone occurred many times. Only one base separates this from a far larger clonotype, so it likely reflects a read error. The sample holds other DNA sequences that translate to the same CDR3. This CDR3 is CALVLFPLAGGATTDKLIF. CDR3 nucleotide sequence: TGTGCCCTTGTGCTCTTCCCCCTCGCGGGGGGAGCGACCACCGATAAACTCATCTTT. The V and J genes are TRDV1 and TRDJ1; D may be TRDD3 (6 bases). The V gene's germline CDR1 is TSWWSYY and CDR2 QGS. This CDR3 is built from 19 residues.